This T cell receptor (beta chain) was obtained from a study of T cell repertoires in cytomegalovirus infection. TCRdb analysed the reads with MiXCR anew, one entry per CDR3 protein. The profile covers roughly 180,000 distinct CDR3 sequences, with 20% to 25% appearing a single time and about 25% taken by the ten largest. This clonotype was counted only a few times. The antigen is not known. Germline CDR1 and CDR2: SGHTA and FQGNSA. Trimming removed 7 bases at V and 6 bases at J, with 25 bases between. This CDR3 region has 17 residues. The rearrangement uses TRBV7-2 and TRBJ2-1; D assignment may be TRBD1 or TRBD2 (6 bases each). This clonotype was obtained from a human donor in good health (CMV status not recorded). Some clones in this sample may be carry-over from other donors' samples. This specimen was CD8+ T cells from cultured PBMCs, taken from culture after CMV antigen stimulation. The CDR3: CASIPSEGGLILNEQFF. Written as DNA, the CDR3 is TGTGCCAGCATACCGAGCGAAGGGGGGTTGATTCTCAATGAGCAGTTCTTC.